This TCR beta chain stems from a study of OX40 agonist ivuxolimab in advanced cancers. Overall study findings and caveats: Relative to CD4+, CD8+ T cells held more expanded clones on average. What antigens the expanded peripheral T cells recognized was never established. Nonresponders included some who also had low normalized T-cell clonal expansion. Partial responders at 0.1-3.0 mg/kg had among the lowest clonal expansion.

For this clone: Its antigen is not known.

The CDR3 is 17 amino acids. V shed 4 bases and J shed 7 bases, with 24 bases lying between them. Looked up from germline, CDR1 is SGHNT and CDR2 is YYREEE (reference sequence). This table comes from immunoSEQ multiplex PCR, and its TCRdb copy is limited to in-frame clones, with some not included. In the table there are fewer than 90,000 clones, about 88% of which are singletons. The sequence was obtained from an adult with an advanced solid tumor such as melanoma, head and neck, liver or kidney cancer. This specimen was CD4+ or CD8+ T cells sorted from blood, taken in a trial of the OX40 agonist ivuxolimab. The chain couples TRBV5-4 to TRBJ2-1, with D possibly TRBD1 on 6 matching bases. The DNA for the CDR3 is TGTGCCAGCAGCGCCCGAGGAACAGGGCAGGGCCTAAATGAGCAGTTCTTC. It encodes CASSARGTGQGLNEQFF.